This T cell receptor (beta chain) was documented in a study of shared T cell receptors in the human thymus. Here immunoSEQ multiplex PCR was the method, and the copy in TCRdb shows in-frame clones only, minus some. The sample contains some 760,000 clones, approximately 85% of which appear only once. The CDR3 is 14 residues long. CDR1 is MNHNY and CDR2 is SVGAGI in the germline V gene (reference sequence). Unmatched junction bases numbered 10, after V lost 9 bases and J lost 3 bases. This same sample was also part of a study on human thymus T cells.

J is TRBJ2-7 and V is TRBV6-6, with TRBD2 matching 8 bases. The source of this sequence is a girl less than two years old with a congenital heart defect. Sequencing input: thymocytes. Written as DNA, the CDR3 is TGTGCCAGTGCCACTAGCGGTACAATCTACGAGCAGTACTTC. This encodes CASATSGTIYEQYF.